The rows below give T cell receptor beta chains drawn from one sample of a study of blood T cells in healthy people across ages. TCRdb reprocessed the 5' RACE reads with MiXCR, giving one entry per CDR3 protein. Of about 1.4 million distinct CDR3 sequences in the sample, approximately 63% were seen once. The sample was blood. All receptors derive from a man aged 18 to 30 in good health. Both conserved end residues are part of each CDR3. Each record gives: V gene, clone size, D gene, J gene, CDR3 DNA, CDR3 protein. A D gene is named only where the DNA matches it firmly. Size is omitted from some rows. Given values are once, few, many or a class for expanded clones.

TRBV4-1	.	.	TRBJ2-3	TGCGCCAGCAATAAGATCGACAATTCAGATACGCAGTATTTT	CASNKIDNSDTQYF
TRBV20-1	few	TRBD2	TRBJ2-5	TGCAGTGCTAGAGCCCCATTAGCGGGAGTAGGAGAGACCCAGTACTTC	CSARAPLAGVGETQYF
TRBV28	few	TRBD1	TRBJ2-7	TGTGCCACACAGGGGGCACTGTACGAGCAGTACTTC	CATQGALYEQYF
TRBV27	few	TRBD1	TRBJ1-2	TGTGCCAGCAGTTGGGACAGAAACTATGGCTACACCTTC	CASSWDRNYGYTF
TRBV29-1	.	TRBD1	TRBJ1-1	TGCAGCGTCAGGGGGCAGGTTCTGAACACTGAAGCTTTCTTT	CSVRGQVLNTEAFF
TRBV7-6	.	TRBD1	TRBJ2-4	TGTGCCAGCAGTCCCCTACAGGGGGCCAAAAACATTCAGTACTTC	CASSPLQGAKNIQYF
TRBV7-2	few	TRBD1	TRBJ2-7	TGTGCCAGCAGCCTTGGGACAGCCTACTACGAGCAGTACTTC	CASSLGTAYYEQYF
TRBV20-1	few	.	TRBJ1-5	TGCAGTGCTAGCAGGGGCCCCTCGGGGGATCAGCCCCAGCATTTT	CSASRGPSGDQPQHF
TRBV2	.	.	TRBJ2-4	TGTGCCAGCAGCGACCAGGGGAGGGTAGCCAAAAACATTCAGTACTTC	CASSDQGRVAKNIQYF
TRBV2	.	TRBD1	TRBJ1-5	TGTGCCAGCAGTGAAGGCGGGACAGGCACGCAGCCCCAGCATTTT	CASSEGGTGTQPQHF
TRBV7-2	.	.	TRBJ1-2	TGTGCCAGCAGCTTACTGTGGACACCCTCCTTTAGCTATGGCTACACCTTC	CASSLLWTPSFSYGYTF
TRBV6-5	.	.	TRBJ1-2	TGTGCCAGCAGTTATTTGGGAACGGAAGGCTACACCTTC	CASSYLGTEGYTF
TRBV20-1	.	.	TRBJ2-7	TGCAGTGCCCTCAGGGCGGGGTATGGTCACGAGCAGTACTTC	CSALRAGYGHEQYF
TRBV29-1	few	TRBD1	TRBJ2-7	TGCAGCGTTGAAGATGGACAGGTCTCCTCCTACGAGCAGTACTTC	CSVEDGQVSSYEQYF
TRBV2	.	.	TRBJ1-1	TGTGCCAGCGACAGGAAAGACATGAACACTGAAGCTTTCTTT	CASDRKDMNTEAFF
TRBV29-1	.	.	TRBJ2-7	TGCAGCGTTGAAGATTTCGGGGCAGAAGGGTACGAGCAGTACTTC	CSVEDFGAEGYEQYF
TRBV29-1	.	TRBD1	TRBJ2-5	TGCAGCGTTGAAGATCGGAGACAGGGGGTAGAGACCCAGTACTTC	CSVEDRRQGVETQYF
TRBV2	.	TRBD1	TRBJ1-5	TGTGCCAGCAGTCACCGGGACAGGTTTCGGCCCCAGCATTTT	CASSHRDRFRPQHF
TRBV28	.	TRBD2	TRBJ2-7	TGTGCCAGCAGTCCTCTGGGACTAGCGGCCTACGAGCAGTACTTC	CASSPLGLAAYEQYF
TRBV6-5	few	.	TRBJ2-3	TGTGCCAGCAGTTACTCGTACAGGTGGGATACAGATACGCAGTATTTT	CASSYSYRWDTDTQYF
TRBV9	once	.	TRBJ2-3	TGTGCCAGCAGCGTAGCCGCAGGGGCGCGGGCTTATACGCAGTATTTT	CASSVAAGARAYTQYF
TRBV7-6	.	.	TRBJ1-6	TGTGCCAGCAGTCCACCGGCAACGCGTTCACCCCTCCACTTT	CASSPPATRSPLHF
TRBV10-3	few	.	TRBJ1-2	TGTGCCATCAGTGAAGGACATCTAAACACTAACTATGGCTACACCTTC	CAISEGHLNTNYGYTF
TRBV24-1	.	.	TRBJ2-1	TGTGCCACCAGTGATTTTCGCTATGAGCCCAATGAGCAGTTCTTC	CATSDFRYEPNEQFF
TRBV5-1	once	.	TRBJ2-1	TGCGCCAGCAGCTTGGGACAAGGGGTAGGTTATGAGCAGTTCTTC	CASSLGQGVGYEQFF
TRBV5-6	.	TRBD2	TRBJ2-7	TGTGCCAGCAGCTACCCCGGGACTAGCGGGATTGGGACTCAGTACTTC	CASSYPGTSGIGTQYF
TRBV6-5	.	TRBD2	TRBJ2-7	TGTGCCAGCAGTTACAGCAGGACTAGCGGGGGGACCTCCTACGAGCAGTACTTC	CASSYSRTSGGTSYEQYF
TRBV6-2/TRBV6-3	.	TRBD1	TRBJ2-5	TGTGCCAGCAGTTGGGAACGGGACGCCGGACAGGATGAGCAGTACTTC	CASSWERDAGQDEQYF
TRBV20-1	once	TRBD2	TRBJ2-1	TGCAGTGTAGGTAGCGGGACCTACAATGAGCAGTTCTTC	CSVGSGTYNEQFF
TRBV3-1	.	.	TRBJ2-1	TGTGCCGGCAGCCAAGATCTATACAACAATGAGCAGTTCTTC	CAGSQDLYNNEQFF
TRBV20-1	few	.	TRBJ2-5	TGCAGTGCTAGAGTTCCGGGAAGGGAGACCCAGTACTTC	CSARVPGRETQYF
TRBV27	.	.	TRBJ1-2	TGTGCCAGCAGTTTAAGTTTTGGTAATCGGGGGCCACATGGCTACACCTTC	CASSLSFGNRGPHGYTF
TRBV27	.	.	TRBJ2-5	TGTGCCAGCAGTGTTTCCTCGATGGAGACCCAGTACTTC	CASSVSSMETQYF
TRBV12-3/TRBV12-4	few	TRBD2	TRBJ2-3	TGTGCCAGCAGGGGGACTAGCGGGAGTTATGATACGCAGTATTTT	CASRGTSGSYDTQYF